Reported below is one TCR beta chain. Its matching antigen is unknown. The sample comes from a study of T cells in localized non-small cell lung cancer. The method was immunoSEQ multiplex PCR; TCRdb's version includes in-frame clones alone and lacks a portion of them. The sample lists fewer than 40,000 clones, 87% seen once, with about a sixth in the top ten. Whole-study results and caveats: Of the top 100 tumor clones, median 57 were in adjacent lung, about 30 among its top 100. Tumor trailed uninvolved adjacent lung in T cell clonality, which peaked there.

The V end lost 7 bases, the J end lost 4 bases, and 17 bases lay between the germline ends. The germline CDR1 and CDR2 sequences are MNHNS and SASEGT. This CDR3 region has 15 residues. The receptor was isolated from a man aged 40 to 75 with stage III lung adenocarcinoma. This chain connects TRBV6-1 to TRBJ2-1; TRBD2 is a possible D gene (7 bases). Specimen: peripheral blood mononuclear cells, collected before any cancer treatment. The CDR3 loop reads CASTNPGGRYNEQFF. CDR3 coding DNA: TGTGCCAGCACCAACCCGGGGGGCCGGTACAATGAGCAGTTCTTC.